This T cell receptor (beta chain) emerged from a study of spatial heterogeneity in lung cancer. The CDR3 is made up of 14 amino acids. Germline V gene sequence: CDR1 WSHSY, CDR2 SAAADI. Study-level findings and limits: It was found that expanded intratumoral alpha and beta TCR counts tracked tumor mutation counts.

The time point: sample taken at primary tumor resection. As to this clonotype: What it binds is unknown. The germline gene is not matched at one end of the junction; a read error may be the cause. This beta chain represents an off-target read in a library built for alpha chains; its size is of limited meaning.

TCRdb processed the 5' RACE reads anew with MiXCR; each CDR3 protein has one entry. The sample lists about 9,800 distinct CDR3 sequences; about 54% were seen once. The chain employs TRBV10-2 and TRBJ1-1, with 8 bases matching TRBD1. This material consisted of lung tumor tissue, taken at surgery. The origin of this receptor is a female donor with early-stage non-small cell lung cancer. In nucleotides, the CDR3 is TGTGCCAGCAGTTCCCATACAGGGGGGACTGAAGCTTTCTTT. This encodes CASSSHTGGTEAFF.